These 5 T cell receptor beta chains originate from one sample sequenced in a study of cytomegalovirus exposure and HLA in healthy donors. With 60 Vbeta and 13 Jbeta primers, the PCR was carried out. Data came from immunoSEQ multiplex PCR; TCRdb stores just in-frame clones and leaves some out. The repertoire has about 130,000 clones, just over 70% of them found once; the top ten carry around 2.7%. The specimen sequenced was PBMCs. The receptor set was obtained from a woman aged 60-70 years in good health and CMV-seropositive.

In its sample, this clone was seen once. The rearrangement uses TRBV11-2 and TRBJ2-7; 9 bases are a match to TRBD2. Germline values: CDR1 SGHAT, CDR2 FQNNGV. Trimming cost V 4 bases and J 0 bases; bases outside gene matches: 4. The CDR3 runs 15 residues. The CDR3 DNA sequence: TGTGCCAGCAGCTATTCTAGCGGGGCCTCCTACGAGCAGTACTTC. Protein product: CASSYSSGASYEQYF.

The CDR3 nucleotides read TGTGCCAGCACCGCACACGGGCAGGGTGGCTACGAGCAGTACTTC. Translation: CASTAHGQGGYEQYF. The chain combines TRBV25-1 with TRBJ2-7; a possible D gene is TRBD1 (5 bases). V was trimmed by 7 bases and J by 3 bases, leaving 19 bases between them. This CDR3 comprises 15 residues. Germline V gene sequence: CDR1 MGHDK, CDR2 SYGVNS.

The count of this clone is one. CDR3 coding DNA: TGTGCCAGTAGTGTGAGCGTCCAGGGGGGCTTGGACTATGGCTACACCTTC. Translating it yields CASSVSVQGGLDYGYTF. This chain joins TRBV19 and TRBJ1-2; 7 bases line up with TRBD1. CDR1 is LNHDA, CDR2 SQIVND, per germline (reference sequence). The CDR3 consists of 17 residues. V was clipped by 5 bases and J by 3 bases; unmatched bases: 15. The entire variable domain, with the rest obtained from reference TRBV19 and TRBJ1-2, is as follows: DGGITQSPKYLFRKEGQNVTLSCEQNLNHDAMYWYRQDPGQGLRLIYYSQIVNDFQKGDIAEGYSVSREKKESFPLTVTSAQKNPTAFYLCASSVSVQGGLDYGYTFGSGTRLTVV.

V is TRBV5-1 and J is TRBJ2-1; weak D call: TRBD2 (5 bases). Germline V CDR1 and CDR2: SGHRS, YFSETQ. This CDR3 contains 13 residues. Trimming cost V 4 bases and J 6 bases, with 11 bases left between them. CDR3 DNA: TGCGCCAGCAGCGCGGGCCAGATCAATGAGCAGTTCTTC. It translates to CASSAGQINEQFF.

The chain has TRBV28 and TRBJ2-3, with a possible D match to TRBD1 (5 bases). Trimming removed 1 base at V and 7 bases at J, with 15 bases between. Looked up from germline, CDR1 is MDHEN and CDR2 is SYDVKM. The CDR3 runs to 15 residues. CDR3 protein: CASSLSGRQRNTQYF. The CDR3 bases are TGTGCCAGCAGTTTATCCGGAAGACAGCGAAATACGCAGTATTTT.